The rows below give T cell receptor beta chains drawn from one sample of a study of T cell changes during pregnancy in multiple sclerosis. Data came from immunoSEQ multiplex PCR; TCRdb stores just in-frame clones and leaves some out. The sample lists more than 90,000 clones; about 91% were seen once. Material: peripheral blood, obtained in the second trimester of pregnancy. These receptor sequences come from a female donor with multiple sclerosis, enrolled in a pregnancy study. CDR3s include the opening cysteine and the closing phenylalanine or tryptophan. The order of the fields is clone size, D gene, CDR3 length, J gene, V gene, CDR3 protein, CDR3 DNA. A D gene is named only where the DNA matches it firmly. Clone size is shown for a subset of rows, as once, few, many or a class of expanded clone.

>NA|NA|11|TRBJ1-1|TRBV28
CASSRTFEAFF
TGTGCCAGCAGTAGGACATTCGAAGCTTTCTTT
>NA|NA|13|TRBJ1-2|TRBV7-9
CASSLDTYYGYTF
TGTGCCAGCAGCCTGGACACTTACTATGGCTACACCTTC
>NA|TRBD1|13|TRBJ2-1|TRBV7-2
CASRQGVYNEQFF
TGTGCCAGCAGACAGGGGGTATACAATGAGCAGTTCTTC
>NA|TRBD2|18|TRBJ2-2|TRBV2
CASRRRASGIGNPGELFF
TGTGCCAGCAGGAGAAGGGCTAGCGGGATTGGGAACCCCGGGGAGCTGTTTTTT
>NA|NA|13|TRBJ1-1|TRBV30
CAWSVRAGAEAFF
TGTGCCTGGAGTGTACGGGCAGGGGCTGAAGCTTTCTTT
>NA|NA|16|TRBJ2-3|TRBV6-1
CASSVTGIIAPDTQYF
TGTGCCAGCAGTGTGACGGGGATCATTGCCCCAGATACGCAGTATTTT
>NA|TRBD2|14|TRBJ2-7|TRBV9
CASSVAAGAYEQYF
TGTGCCAGCAGCGTAGCAGCGGGAGCCTACGAGCAGTACTTC
>NA|TRBD2|16|TRBJ2-1|TRBV5-1
CASQTSGDNYNNEQFF
TGCGCCAGTCAGACTAGCGGGGATAATTATAACAATGAGCAGTTCTTC
>NA|TRBD1|16|TRBJ1-5|TRBV9
CASSVVDRGSNQPQHF
TGTGCCAGCAGCGTAGTGGACAGGGGAAGCAATCAGCCCCAGCATTTT
>NA|TRBD1|11|TRBJ2-7|TRBV10-3
CAVGGGYEQYF
TGTGCCGTAGGGGGCGGCTACGAGCAGTACTTC
>once|NA|14|TRBJ2-3|TRBV6-5
CASSTARTTDTQYF
TGTGCCAGCAGTACCGCCCGGACAACAGATACGCAGTATTTT
>NA|NA|15|TRBJ2-7|TRBV28
CATQETGVPLYEQYF
TGTGCCACCCAAGAGACAGGAGTCCCCCTCTACGAGCAGTACTTC
>NA|TRBD2|16|TRBJ2-2|TRBV29-1
CSVVWTSGRADGELFF
TGCAGCGTTGTTTGGACTAGCGGGAGGGCGGACGGGGAGCTGTTTTTT
>NA|TRBD2|15|TRBJ2-1|TRBV7-7
CASSLGASGSHEQFF
TGTGCTAGCAGCTTAGGAGCTAGCGGGAGCCATGAGCAGTTCTTC
>NA|NA|12|TRBJ1-2|TRBV27
CASSFSTGGYTF
TGTGCCAGCAGTTTTTCGACAGGCGGCTACACCTTC
>NA|TRBD1|14|TRBJ2-7|TRBV11-1
CASSLTDRGYEQYF
TGTGCCAGCAGCTTAACGGACAGGGGGTACGAGCAGTACTTC
>NA|TRBD2|15|TRBJ2-1|TRBV7-8
CASSLASGGLNEQFF
TGTGCCAGCAGCTTAGCCTCGGGAGGGCTAAATGAGCAGTTCTTC
>NA|TRBD2|14|TRBJ2-7|TRBV7-8
CASSLAISGNEQYF
TGTGCCAGCAGCTTAGCGATTAGCGGGAACGAGCAGTACTTC
>NA|NA|12|TRBJ1-4|TRBV18
CASSPAGEKLFF
TGTGCCAGCTCACCAGCCGGGGAAAAACTGTTTTTT
>NA|NA|13|TRBJ2-7|TRBV5-1
CASSFTISYEQYF
TGCGCCAGCAGCTTCACTATCTCCTACGAGCAGTACTTC
>NA|NA|13|TRBJ2-7|TRBV10-3
CAISGTPTGEGVF
TGTGCCATCAGTGGCACCCCGACAGGGGAGGGAGTCTTC
>NA|TRBD2|14|TRBJ2-7|TRBV9
CASSKGAGGIEQYF
TGTGCCAGCAGTAAAGGGGCGGGGGGCATCGAGCAGTACTTC
>NA|NA|13|TRBJ1-1|TRBV27
CASSLNGQLGAFF
TGTGCCAGCAGTTTAAACGGACAGTTAGGAGCTTTCTTT
>NA|NA|15|TRBJ2-7|TRBV7-6
CASSKTVDTAYEQYF
TGTGCCAGCAGCAAAACAGTAGATACAGCCTACGAGCAGTACTTC
>few|TRBD2|16|TRBJ2-1|TRBV18
CASSRGLAGGAHEQFF
TGTGCCAGCTCACGAGGACTAGCGGGAGGCGCCCATGAGCAGTTCTTC
>once|NA|15|TRBJ1-4|TRBV4-2
CASSAYRVPNEKLFF
TGTGCCAGCAGCGCATACAGGGTGCCTAATGAAAAACTGTTTTTT
>NA|NA|13|TRBJ2-7|TRBV6-6
CASSPGVTYEQYF
TGTGCCAGCAGTCCAGGGGTCACCTACGAGCAGTACTTC
>NA|NA|14|TRBJ2-3|TRBV30
CAWTVKAGTDTQYF
TGTGCCTGGACCGTGAAGGCGGGAACAGATACGCAGTATTTT
>NA|NA|16|TRBJ2-7|TRBV7-2
CASSPQGGRNTYEQYF
TGTGCCAGCAGCCCCCAGGGTGGGCGTAATACCTACGAGCAGTACTTC
>once|NA|15|TRBJ2-1|TRBV5-6
CASSLVTSNYNEQFF
TGTGCCAGCAGCTTGGTGACTAGTAACTACAATGAGCAGTTCTTC
>few|NA|12|TRBJ2-1|TRBV5-1
CASSRDSGEQFF
TGCGCCAGCAGCCGCGACTCGGGTGAGCAGTTCTTC
>NA|TRBD1|17|TRBJ2-2|TRBV5-1
CASARGQGASNTGELFF
TGCGCCAGCGCTAGGGGACAGGGGGCTTCGAACACCGGGGAGCTGTTTTTT
>once|NA|13|TRBJ2-7|TRBV14
CASSQVGGYEQYF
TGTGCCAGCAGCCAAGTGGGAGGCTACGAGCAGTACTTC
>once|TRBD1|15|TRBJ2-3|TRBV2
CAGSPDRGSTDTQYF
TGTGCCGGGTCACCTGACAGGGGATCTACAGATACGCAGTATTTT
>NA|TRBD1|15|TRBJ1-5|TRBV5-5
CASSPQGPSNQPQHF
TGTGCCAGCAGCCCACAGGGGCCTAGCAATCAGCCCCAGCATTTT
>NA|TRBD1|15|TRBJ2-3|TRBV28
CASSLSDRAPDTQYF
TGTGCCAGCAGTTTATCGGACAGGGCCCCAGATACGCAGTATTTT
>NA|TRBD1|14|TRBJ2-5|TRBV7-6
CASSLATGKETQYF
TGTGCCAGCAGCTTAGCGACAGGGAAAGAGACCCAGTACTTC
>few|TRBD2|13|TRBJ2-7|TRBV11-2
CASSGTRTYEQYF
TGTGCCAGCAGCGGGACTAGGACTTACGAGCAGTACTTC
>once|TRBD2|16|TRBJ2-1|TRBV5-1
CASSLLSGRADNEQFF
TGCGCCAGCAGCTTGCTCTCCGGGAGGGCGGACAATGAGCAGTTCTTC
>once|TRBD2|15|TRBJ2-5|TRBV12-5
CASGSEGLAEETQYF
TGTGCTAGTGGTTCCGAGGGACTAGCGGAAGAGACCCAGTACTTC
>NA|NA|14|TRBJ2-7|TRBV10-3
CAIAPNGFNYEQYF
TGTGCCATCGCCCCAAATGGCTTCAACTACGAGCAGTACTTC
>NA|TRBD2|14|TRBJ2-7|TRBV9
CASSSSGSSYEQYF
TGTGCCAGCAGCTCAAGCGGGAGTAGCTACGAGCAGTACTTC
>NA|NA|17|TRBJ2-1|TRBV27
CASSLSSGLNSYNEQFF
TGTGCCAGCAGTTTATCGTCGGGACTGAATTCCTACAATGAGCAGTTCTTC
>once|NA|16|TRBJ2-1|TRBV27
CASSPFTGSSYNEQFF
TGTGCCAGCAGTCCATTTACTGGTAGCTCCTACAATGAGCAGTTCTTC
>NA|TRBD2|14|TRBJ2-7|TRBV19
CASSIGSGGYEQYF
TGTGCCAGTAGTATTGGTAGCGGGGGCTACGAGCAGTACTTC
>once|TRBD1|14|TRBJ2-5|TRBV27
CASSSSTGLRVQYF
TGTGCCAGCAGTTCCTCGACAGGGTTGAGAGTCCAGTACTTC
>NA|NA|13|TRBJ1-1|TRBV11-2
CASSPQGNTEAFF
TGTGCCAGCAGTCCTCAGGGGAACACTGAAGCTTTCTTT
>NA|TRBD1|15|TRBJ1-2|TRBV5-1
CASSANIQGAAGYTF
TGCGCCAGCAGCGCGAACATACAGGGGGCGGCGGGCTACACCTTC
>NA|NA|16|TRBJ2-1|TRBV19
CASSIWDGSLKNEQFF
TGTGCCAGTAGTATTTGGGACGGGAGTCTCAAGAATGAGCAGTTCTTC
>NA|NA|13|TRBJ2-3|TRBV7-2
CASSLLRADTQYF
TGTGCCAGCAGCCTGCTGAGGGCAGATACGCAGTATTTT